This entry features one T cell receptor (beta chain) sequence. Its antigen is not identified. There are 13 residues in the CDR3. With 4 bases removed from V and 0 bases from J, the gap between germline ends came to 7 bases. Germline CDR1 is ENHRY and CDR2 is SYGVKD. The data were taken from a study of cytomegalovirus exposure and HLA in healthy donors. PCR involved 60 Vbeta and 13 Jbeta primers. Original handling: Tens of millions of unique TCR beta chains, roughly 10 million shared, were counted in a later analysis. The table came from immunoSEQ multiplex PCR; TCRdb's copy has only in-frame clones and leaves some out. The DNA was the basis for D and trimming; V, J and clone size are from that table. There are some 150,000 clones in the sample; over 70% occur only once, and about 5.2% lies in the top ten. Study-level results: A few chains linked to CMV were shown in vitro to be specific for CMV antigens. Cytomegalovirus association was listed for 170 or so TCR beta chains.

The specimen was PBMCs. The TCR originated in a man aged 25 to 45 in good health and CMV-seropositive. The V and J genes are TRBV10-3 and TRBJ2-7; D is undetermined. CDR3 sequence (DNA): TGTGCCATCAGTGGCTCGAGCTCCTACGAGCAGTACTTC. As protein: CAISGSSSYEQYF.